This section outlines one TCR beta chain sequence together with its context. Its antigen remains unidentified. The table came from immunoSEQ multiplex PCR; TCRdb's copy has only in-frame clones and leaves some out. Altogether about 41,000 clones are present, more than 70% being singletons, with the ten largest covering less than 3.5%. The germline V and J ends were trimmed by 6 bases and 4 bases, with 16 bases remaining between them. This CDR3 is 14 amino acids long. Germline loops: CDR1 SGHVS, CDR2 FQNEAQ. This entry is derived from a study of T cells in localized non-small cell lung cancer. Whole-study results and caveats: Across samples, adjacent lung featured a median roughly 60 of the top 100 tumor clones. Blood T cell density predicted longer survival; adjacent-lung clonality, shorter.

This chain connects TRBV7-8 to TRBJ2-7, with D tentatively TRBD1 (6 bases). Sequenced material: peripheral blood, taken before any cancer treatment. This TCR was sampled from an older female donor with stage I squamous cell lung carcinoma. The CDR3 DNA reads TGTGCCAGCAGTCCTGAAAGCAGGGGTTACGAGCAGTACTTC. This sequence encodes CASSPESRGYEQYF. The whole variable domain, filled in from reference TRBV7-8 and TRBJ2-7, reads GAGVSQSPRYKVAKRGQDVALRCDPISGHVSLFWYQQALGQGPEFLTYFQNEAQLDKSGLPSDRFFAERPEGSVSTLKIQRTQQEDSAVYLCASSPESRGYEQYFGPGTRLTVT.